Sequencing of this T cell receptor (beta chain) was carried out in a study of OX40 agonist ivuxolimab in advanced cancers. In the study overall: Patients' therapy was ivuxolimab, an antibody that acts as an agonist of OX40 (CD134). Every patient in dose escalation had hepatocellular carcinoma, melanoma, renal cell or head and neck cancer. Study findings and constraints: It was not determined which antigens were specifically recognized by the peripheral T cells that had undergone clonal expansion.

Clones were read by immunoSEQ multiplex PCR, and TCRdb kept only the in-frame ones, dropping some. The sample contains tens of thousands of clones, about nine tenths of which appear only once. As concerns this clone: What it recognizes is unknown.

The TCR was taken from an adult with an advanced solid tumor such as melanoma, head and neck, liver or kidney cancer. The material was CD4+ or CD8+ T cells sorted from blood, obtained in a trial of the OX40 agonist ivuxolimab.

In nucleotides, the CDR3 is TGTGCCAGCAGCTTTTTGACACCTACAAGGGATGGCTACACCTTC. This gives the protein CASSFLTPTRDGYTF. The chain recombines TRBV5-4 with TRBJ1-2, with no clear D. The length of the CDR3 is 15 residues. Germline lookup yields CDR1 SGHNT and CDR2 YYREEE (reference sequence). V lost 2 bases and J lost 6, with 17 bases in between.